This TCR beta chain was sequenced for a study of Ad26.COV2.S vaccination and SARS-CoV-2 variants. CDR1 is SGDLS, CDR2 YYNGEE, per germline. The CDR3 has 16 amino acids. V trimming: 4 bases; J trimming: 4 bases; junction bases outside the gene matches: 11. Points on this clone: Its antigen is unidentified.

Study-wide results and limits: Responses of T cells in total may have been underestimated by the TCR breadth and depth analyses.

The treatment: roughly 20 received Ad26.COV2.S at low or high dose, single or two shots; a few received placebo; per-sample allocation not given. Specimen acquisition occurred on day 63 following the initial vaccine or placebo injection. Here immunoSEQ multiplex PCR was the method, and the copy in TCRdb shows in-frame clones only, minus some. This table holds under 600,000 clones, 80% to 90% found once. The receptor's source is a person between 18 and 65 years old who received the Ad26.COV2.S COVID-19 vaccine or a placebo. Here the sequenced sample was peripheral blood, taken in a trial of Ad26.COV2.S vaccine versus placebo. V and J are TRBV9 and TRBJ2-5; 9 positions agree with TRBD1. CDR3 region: CASSPRTGVVRETQYF. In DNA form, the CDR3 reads TGTGCCAGCAGCCCAAGGACAGGGGTAGTTCGAGAGACCCAGTACTTC.